The rows below give T cell receptor beta chains drawn from one sample of a study of shared clonotypes between healthy human individuals. Libraries were prepared by immunoSEQ multiplex PCR; TCRdb keeps only in-frame clonotypes and omits some of them. The sample yields about 2.1 million clones, 93% seen once. Sequenced sample: naive CD8+ T cells from PBMCs. These receptor sequences come from a young man in good health. Some clones in this sample may be carry-over from other donors' samples. Each CDR3 is given with its conserved first and last residue. Each record gives: V gene, CDR3 length, J gene, CDR3 protein.

TRBV7-2	14	TRBJ2-5	CASSPPGQSETQYF
TRBV28	12	TRBJ2-7	CATSRGPYEQYF
TRBV27	13	TRBJ2-1	CASSFEDEDEQFF
TRBV27	14	TRBJ2-5	CASKIDRVGETQYF
TRBV10-3	12	TRBJ2-7	CAISSDSREQYF
TRBV19	19	TRBJ2-2	CASSISISPSGRHTGELFF
TRBV11-3	16	TRBJ2-1	CASSQDPGQGFDEQFF
TRBV7-8	15	TRBJ1-5	CASRSTTGSNQPQHF
TRBV6-5	14	TRBJ2-7	CASSDRGLPYEQYF
TRBV7-9	12	TRBJ2-7	CASTLGPYEQYF
TRBV7-9	12	TRBJ2-1	CASSNPSVVQFF
TRBV19	13	TRBJ2-1	CASTDRARDEQFF
TRBV9	15	TRBJ2-1	CASSGLASSYNEQFF
TRBV4-1	20	TRBJ2-3	CASSSPGLAGGPRLLDTQYF
TRBV6-5	14	TRBJ1-1	CASSVTGMNTEAFF
TRBV27	17	TRBJ2-2	CASSSPGGLEDTGELFF
TRBV7-2	14	TRBJ2-7	CASSSSGRDYEQYF
TRBV2	14	TRBJ2-1	CASSEYRGPNEQFF
TRBV7-3	13	TRBJ2-7	CASSLDRGYEQYF
TRBV30	17	TRBJ2-2	CAWNSFTGQQTTGELFF
TRBV2	14	TRBJ2-7	CASSEAVRSYEQYF
TRBV28	16	TRBJ2-7	CASSPRTSGRLYEQYF
TRBV7-9	14	TRBJ1-2	CASSLVQTSYGYTF